What follows are 21 T cell receptor beta chains derived from one specimen sequenced in a study of breast tumors, draining lymph nodes, adjacent tissues. TCRdb used MiXCR to reprocess the multiplex PCR reads, holding one entry per CDR3 protein. The table shows some 53,000 distinct CDR3 sequences, with around 45% occurring only once. Sequenced: breast tumor tissue. These receptors were obtained from a female donor with breast cancer. Some clones in this sample may be carry-over from other donors' samples.

This chain connects TRBV7-2 to TRBJ2-7; 8 bases are shared with TRBD1. The junction had 8 bases not matched to a gene; V was cut back by 1 base and J by 3 bases. Germline V gene sequence: CDR1 SGHTA, CDR2 FQGNSA. There are 16 residues in the CDR3. CDR3 residues: CASSLDRTGRGYEQYF. Here the CDR3 DNA reads TGTGCCAGCAGCTTAGATCGGACAGGGAGAGGCTACGAGCAGTACTTC. Full variable domain (rest looked up from reference TRBV7-2 and TRBJ2-7): GAGVSQSPSNKVTEKGKDVELRCDPISGHTALYWYRQSLGQGLEFLIYFQGNSAPDKSGLPSDRFSAERTGGSVSTLTIQRTQQEDSAVYLCASSLDRTGRGYEQYFGPGTRLTVT.

A remark on this clonotype: At one end, the junction sequence differs from germline, possibly due to a read error. The chain carries TRBV5-1 and TRBJ2-1; TRBD2 matches at 7 bases. The V gene's germline CDR1 is SGHRS and CDR2 YFSETQ. This CDR3 is built from 16 residues. As DNA, the CDR3 is TGCGCCAGCAGCTTGGAGGTGGCGGGGGTGAAGCATGAGCAGTCCTTC. Translating it yields CASSLEVAGVKHEQSF.

There are many counts of this clonotype. The V gene is TRBV4-3, the J gene TRBJ2-2; D might be TRBD1 or TRBD2, each matching 5 bases. V lost 1 base and J 6 bases, leaving 12 bases between the germline ends. The CDR3 has 15 residues. Germline CDR1 is LGHNA and CDR2 is YSLEER. The CDR3 DNA reads TGCGCCAGCAGCCAAGGGTATGGGGGATCCGGGGAGCTGTTTTTT. Translation gives CASSQGYGGSGELFF.

The V and J genes are TRBV9 and TRBJ1-2; D not certain. This CDR3 spans 13 amino acids. The V and J ends lost 0 bases and 6 bases respectively, with 9 bases between them. The V gene's germline CDR1 is SGDLS and CDR2 YYNGEE. The CDR3 sequence is CASSVVGNNGYTF. CDR3 DNA sequence: TGTGCCAGCAGCGTAGTCGGGAATAATGGCTACACCTTC.

This clonotype appeared a few times. CDR3 DNA: TGCAGTGCTGATGACGGGAGCTCCTACGAGCAGTACTTC. It is translated as CSADDGSSYEQYF. V usage is TRBV20-1 and J usage is TRBJ2-7, with D possibly matching TRBD2 (6 bases). V lost 5 bases and J 0 bases, leaving 11 bases between the germline ends. CDR1 DFQATT and CDR2 SNEGSKA come from the germline V gene (reference sequence). The CDR3 length is 13 residues.

Concerning this clonotype: A junction end diverges from the germline sequence, so it may reflect a read error. V is TRBV29-1 and J is TRBJ2-3; D is possibly TRBD1 or TRBD2 (6 bases each). The CDR3 covers 13 residues. Germline loops: CDR1 SQVTM, CDR2 ANQGSEA. The CDR3 sequence: CTVTQGGTDTQYF. DNA for the CDR3: TGCACCGTTACACAGGGAGGAACAGATACGCAGTATTTT.

This clonotype was recorded many times. The chain is built from TRBV11-1 and TRBJ2-7; D perhaps matches TRBD2 (5 bases). This CDR3 is built from 15 residues. Germline V gene lookup returns CDR1 SGHAT and CDR2 FQDESV (reference sequence). Trimming took off 2 bases at V and 4 bases at J, with 15 bases between the two ends. The CDR3 sequence is CASSLIRSGGYEQYF. The CDR3 DNA follows: TGTGCCAGCAGCTTAATACGCAGCGGTGGATACGAGCAGTACTTC.

Note on this clonotype: This may arise from a read error, as a much more abundant clone is one base away. The chain employs TRBV6-5 and TRBJ1-2, with D perhaps TRBD1 (6 bases). The CDR3 runs to 13 residues. CDR1 and CDR2 from the germline V gene are MNHEY and SVGAGI. CDR3 sequence (DNA): TGTGCCAGCAGTCACTCAGGGGACCATGGCTACACCTTC. Residues: CASSHSGDHGYTF.

This clonotype was seen ten or more times. The rearrangement uses TRBV13 and TRBJ1-5, with TRBD1 matching 9 bases. CDR3 length: 15 residues. Germline V CDR1 and CDR2: PRHDT, FYEKMQ (reference sequence). With V trimmed by 4 bases and J by 7 bases, 8 bases remained unmatched. CDR3 protein: CASSSSDRGIQPQHF. In DNA form, the CDR3 reads TGTGCCAGCAGCTCCTCGGACAGGGGTATCCAGCCCCAGCATTTT. The full variable domain, completed using reference TRBV13 and TRBJ1-5, is AAGVIQSPRHLIKEKRETATLKCYPIPRHDTVYWYQQGPGQDPQFLISFYEKMQSDKGSIPDRFSAQQFSDYHSELNMSSLELGDSALYFCASSSSDRGIQPQHFGDGTRLSIL.

The V and J genes are TRBV12-3 or TRBV12-4 and TRBJ2-5, with 7 bases matching TRBD2. The CDR3 spans 15 residues. The V and J ends lost 6 bases and 4 bases, in that order; junction bases with no gene match: 11. CDR3 loop: CASSLAEYKLETQYF. The CDR3 DNA follows: TGTGCCAGCAGCCTAGCGGAGTACAAACTAGAGACCCAGTACTTC.

This clonotype was picked up one time. This is likely a read error, given that the CDR3 carries no conserved phenylalanine or tryptophan at its end. The rearrangement links TRBV5-5 to TRBJ2-7, with D tentatively TRBD2 (5 bases). CDR3 size: 14 residues. Looked up from germline, CDR1 is SGHKS and CDR2 is YYEKEE (reference sequence). The CDR3 reads CASSQAGARDEQYL. The CDR3 DNA sequence: TGCGCCAGCAGCCAAGCAGGAGCGAGGGACGAGCAGTACCTC.

The V call is TRBV9, the J call TRBJ2-3; maybe TRBD1 (6 bases). The CDR3 consists of 13 residues. CDR1 and CDR2 from the germline V gene are SGDLS and YYNGEE. The V end was cut by 2 bases, the J end by 11 bases, with 15 bases between. The CDR3 loop is CASSVGQYNEQYF. For the CDR3, the DNA is TGTGCCAGCAGCGTTGGACAGTACAATGAGCAGTATTTT.

Written as DNA, the CDR3 is TGTGCCATCAAAGGGGGGCTAGGAAACACCATATATTTT. Translating gives CAIKGGLGNTIYF. The V gene is TRBV10-3, the J gene TRBJ1-3; weak D call: TRBD1 (6 bases). The CDR3 has 13 amino acids. CDR1 is ENHRY, CDR2 SYGVKD, per germline. Trimming removed 7 bases at V and 4 bases at J, with 11 bases between.

In its sample, this clonotype was seen once. The rearrangement links TRBV29-1 to TRBJ2-7, with 7 positions matching TRBD1. Germline lookup yields CDR1 SQVTM and CDR2 ANQGSEA. The junction had 2 bases not matched to a gene; V was cut back by 1 base and J by 2 bases. The length of the CDR3 is 13 residues. The CDR3 is CSVEGQGAYEQYF. CDR3 coding DNA: TGCAGCGTTGAAGGCCAGGGGGCCTACGAGCAGTACTTC.

This clonotype was counted ten times or more. The genes are TRBV6-2 or TRBV6-3 and TRBJ2-7, with D possibly being TRBD2 (5 bases). This CDR3 contains 16 residues. Germline V gene sequence: CDR1 MNHEY, CDR2 SVGEGT. V was trimmed by 2 bases and J by 2 bases, leaving 16 bases between them. DNA of the CDR3: TGTGCCAGCAGTTACACCCACGGAGGCTCAACCTACGAGCAGTACTTC. Amino acids: CASSYTHGGSTYEQYF.

This clonotype was detected only once. Because it lacks the conserved phenylalanine or tryptophan at the end, this CDR3 is likely a read error. The limits of the CDR3 on the DNA are not certain, so only TCRdb's listed CDR3 is given. The chain links TRBV19 to TRBJ1-2; TRBD1, as called in the table, went unchecked against the DNA. Germline V gene data show CDR1 as LNHDA and CDR2 as SQIVND (reference sequence). The CDR3 is 8 amino acids long, termini counted. The CDR3 sequence is CASSPKPG.

As to this clonotype: A read error is possible here, since a much larger clone lies one base away. The rearrangement uses TRBV28 and TRBJ2-5, with 9 bases lining up with TRBD2. Germline CDR1 and CDR2: MDHEN and SYDVKM. The V and J ends lost 2 bases and 4 bases, in that order; junction bases with no gene match: 5. The CDR3 runs to 15 residues. CDR3 amino acids: CASSLRLAVAETQYF. The CDR3 nucleotides read TGTGCCAGCAGTTTACGACTAGCGGTAGCAGAGACCCAGTACTTC.

On this clonotype itself: Given a much more abundant clone one base away, this may be a read error. V gene TRBV20-1 combines with J gene TRBJ2-1; 12 bases match TRBD2. J lost 9 bases, V lost 5 bases, and 8 bases had no gene match. Germline lookup yields CDR1 DFQATT and CDR2 SNEGSKA (reference sequence). The CDR3 has 14 residues. CDR3 in DNA: TGCAGTGCTCTTAAGACTAGCGGGAGAACTGAGCAGTTCTTC. It codes for CSALKTSGRTEQFF.

The genes are TRBV10-1 and TRBJ2-7; possible D gene TRBD2, 6 bases. Looked up from germline, CDR1 is WNHNN and CDR2 is SYGVQD (reference sequence). This CDR3 spans 14 amino acids. Trimming stripped 4 bases from V and 2 bases from J, with 12 bases between. This CDR3 is CASSASEKTYEQYF. CDR3 DNA: TGCGCCAGCAGTGCTAGCGAGAAAACCTACGAGCAGTACTTC.

This clonotype was picked up many times. V is TRBV5-5 and J is TRBJ1-2, with 10 bases lining up with TRBD1. J lost 2 bases, V lost 4 bases, and 5 bases had no gene match. The CDR3 is 15 residues long. Germline CDR1 and CDR2: SGHKS and YYEKEE (reference sequence). In DNA, the CDR3 is TGTGCCAGCAGCAGATCGGGACAGGGGAACTATGGCTACACCTTC. It translates to CASSRSGQGNYGYTF.

This clonotype was recorded once. This sequence joins TRBV14 and TRBJ1-3, with TRBD1 as a possible D gene (6 bases). This CDR3 is 14 amino acids long. V shed 4 bases and J shed 3 bases, with 10 bases lying between them. Germline V lookup: CDR1 SGHDN, CDR2 FVKESK. The CDR3 spells CASSLGHLGNTIYF. The CDR3 DNA reads TGTGCCAGCAGCCTGGGACACCTTGGAAACACCATATATTTT. The full variable domain, rest sourced from reference TRBV14 and TRBJ1-3, is EAGVTQFPSHSVIEKGQTVTLRCDPISGHDNLYWYRRVMGKEIKFLLHFVKESKQDESGMPNNRFLAERTGGTYSTLKVQPAELEDSGVYFCASSLGHLGNTIYFGEGSWLTVV.